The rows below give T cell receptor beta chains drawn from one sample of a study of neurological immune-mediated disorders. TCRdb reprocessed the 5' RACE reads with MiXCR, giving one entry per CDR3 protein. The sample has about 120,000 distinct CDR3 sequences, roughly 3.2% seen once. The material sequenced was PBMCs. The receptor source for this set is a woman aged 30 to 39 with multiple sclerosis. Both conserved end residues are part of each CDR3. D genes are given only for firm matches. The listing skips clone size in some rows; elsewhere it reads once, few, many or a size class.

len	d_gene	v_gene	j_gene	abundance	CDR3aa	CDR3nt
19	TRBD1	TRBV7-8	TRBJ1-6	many	CASSLAPDQTGADYSPLHF	TGTGCCAGCAGCTTAGCGCCTGACCAAACAGGGGCGGATTATTCACCCCTCCACTTT
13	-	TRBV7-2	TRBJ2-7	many	CASSPRPSYEQYF	TGTGCCAGCAGCCCCCGCCCGTCTTACGAGCAGTACTTC
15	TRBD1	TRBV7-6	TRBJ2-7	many	CASSNPGTGDYEQYF	TGTGCCAGCAGCAACCCTGGGACAGGGGACTACGAGCAGTACTTC
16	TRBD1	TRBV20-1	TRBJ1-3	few	CSASGDGQGGGNTIYF	TGCAGTGCTAGTGGGGATGGACAGGGAGGTGGAAACACCATATATTTT
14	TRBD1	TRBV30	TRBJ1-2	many	CAWSEGTANYGYTF	TGTGCCTGGAGTGAAGGGACAGCTAACTATGGCTACACCTTC
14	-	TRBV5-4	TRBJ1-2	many	CASSPGEPNYGYTF	TGTGCCAGCAGCCCAGGGGAACCTAACTATGGCTACACCTTC
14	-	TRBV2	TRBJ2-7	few	CASSGGPSPSSQYF	TGTGCCAGCAGTGGAGGGCCTTCGCCGAGCAGTCAGTACTTC
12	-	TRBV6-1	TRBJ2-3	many	CASTPGDDTQYF	TGTGCCAGCACTCCAGGTGACGATACGCAGTATTTT
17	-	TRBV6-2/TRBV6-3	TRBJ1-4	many	CASSSLAVWSTNEKLFF	TGTGCCAGCAGTTCTCTTGCCGTTTGGTCGACCAATGAAAAACTGTTTTTT
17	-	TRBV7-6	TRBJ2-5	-	CASSLAMGGEYQETQYF	TGTGCCAGCAGCTTAGCGATGGGGGGCGAATACCAAGAGACCCAGTACTTC
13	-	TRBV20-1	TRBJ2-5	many	CSAEQGTQETQYF	TGCAGTGCAGAACAGGGGACTCAAGAGACCCAGTACTTC
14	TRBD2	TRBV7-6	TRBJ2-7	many	CASSSGPGRGEQYF	TGTGCCAGCAGCTCGGGACCCGGGAGGGGCGAGCAGTACTTC
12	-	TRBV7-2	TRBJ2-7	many	CASSRVSHEQYF	TGTGCCAGCAGCAGAGTTTCGCACGAGCAGTACTTC
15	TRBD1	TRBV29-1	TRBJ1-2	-	CSVEDYRTGFCGYTF	TGCAGCGTTGAAGATTATAGGACAGGCTTCTGTGGCTACACCTTC
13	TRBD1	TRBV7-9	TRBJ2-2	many	CASSSQGAGELFF	TGTGCCAGCAGCTCACAGGGGGCCGGGGAGCTGTTTTTT
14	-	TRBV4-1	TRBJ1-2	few	CASSPEGQTYGYTF	TGCGCCAGCAGCCCGGAAGGACAGACCTATGGCTACACCTTC
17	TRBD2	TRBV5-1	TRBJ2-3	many	CASSLDPSGISADTQYF	TGCGCCAGCAGCTTGGATCCTAGCGGGATCAGTGCAGATACGCAGTATTTT